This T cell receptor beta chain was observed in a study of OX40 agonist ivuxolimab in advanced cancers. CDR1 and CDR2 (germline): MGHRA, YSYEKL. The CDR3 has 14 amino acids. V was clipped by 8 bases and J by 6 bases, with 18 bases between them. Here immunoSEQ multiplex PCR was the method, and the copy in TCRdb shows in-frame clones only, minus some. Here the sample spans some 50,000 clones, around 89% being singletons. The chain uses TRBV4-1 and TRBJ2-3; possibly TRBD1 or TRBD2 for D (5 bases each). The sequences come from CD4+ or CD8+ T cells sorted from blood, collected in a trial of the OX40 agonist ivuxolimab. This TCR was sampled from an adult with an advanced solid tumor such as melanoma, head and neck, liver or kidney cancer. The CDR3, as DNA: TGCGCCAGCGAGGGGTTACCTCCCGGGGATACGCAGTATTTT. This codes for CASEGLPPGDTQYF.